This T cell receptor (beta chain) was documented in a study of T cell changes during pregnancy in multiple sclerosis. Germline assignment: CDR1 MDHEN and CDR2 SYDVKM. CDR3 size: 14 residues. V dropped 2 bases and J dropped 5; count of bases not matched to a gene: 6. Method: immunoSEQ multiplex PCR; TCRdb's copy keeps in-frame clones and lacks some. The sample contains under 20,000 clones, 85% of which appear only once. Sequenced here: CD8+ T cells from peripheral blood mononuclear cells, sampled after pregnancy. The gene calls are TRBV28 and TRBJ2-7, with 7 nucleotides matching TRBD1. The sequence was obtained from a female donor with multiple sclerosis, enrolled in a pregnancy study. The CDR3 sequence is CASSLGRGFDEQYF. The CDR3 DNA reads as TGTGCCAGCAGTTTAGGCAGGGGGTTCGACGAGCAGTACTTC.